Sequencing of this TCR beta chain was carried out in a study of cytomegalovirus exposure and HLA in healthy donors (dated by TCRdb to the late 2010s). The study in broad terms: An earlier analysis of approximately 600 of the donors reported approximately 270 Gb of sequence data and 100 million to 140 million unique TCR beta sequences from some 180 million T cells. About 320 gigabases of sequencing data and tens of millions of unique TCR sequences were included in an early release covering 550 to 800 HLA-typed donors. The genetic ancestry cluster associated with self-reported Caucasian donors included over 65% of the 398 genotyped donors. The study was designed to test whether signatures of past pathogen exposure could be identified by cataloging public T cell receptors. The T cell repertoires of 666 subjects were profiled by immunosequencing and related to cytomegalovirus serostatus. Besides the first cohort of 500 to 700 subjects, a separate validation cohort made up of 90 to 150 different subjects was used. To predict cytomegalovirus infection status, the study brought together high-throughput TCR immunosequencing, statistical association of individual TCRs with disease status, and machine learning. In a later analysis, previously published TCR beta repertoires from about 640 donors were re-analyzed and high-resolution HLA genotyping was added so that TCR occurrence patterns could be studied. The later analysis used no new phenotypic data to find candidate immune exposures, relying instead on TCR beta sequences and their occurrence across donors. An earlier analysis of 587 of the donors used high-throughput TCR beta sequencing to judge whether each TCR beta V gene segment behaved as functional or pseudogenic. Donor age, sex, ethnicity and CMV serostatus were compiled together with the repertoire data. A later genetic analysis took genome-wide SNP genotypes for about 65% of the roughly 670 donors and used that subset as a discovery cohort. Every repertoire in the discovery cohort had been generated on one and the same sequencing platform. HLA typing covered class I and class II loci at four-digit resolution. The number of typed donors differed by locus: roughly 620-630 for A, B, C, DRB1 and DQB1; approximately 520 for DQA1; roughly 600 for DPA1; and some 470 for DPB1. Because of strong linkage in the cohort, four or five DR-DQ haplotypes were treated as single units for association and clustering. Among several hundred genotyped donors of the cohort, an average of around 250,000 unique TCR beta nucleotide sequences was sequenced per donor, of which approximately 18% were non-productive.

Sequences SEHNR (CDR1) and FQNEAQ (CDR2) are obtained from the germline V gene (reference sequence). The CDR3 measures 14 amino acids from cysteine to phenylalanine. The entry retains the CDR3 DNA only, 42 bases that are in frame from base 1. V drops 11 bases and J drops 1 base, leaving 17 bases in between. In total, approximately 690 healthy bone marrow donors made up the cohort. Cohort members were all nominally healthy when sampled, although unrecorded immune exposures were likely present. The donor was CMV seropositive and belonged to the group of 250 to 300 seropositive cohort members. Each donor provided a peripheral blood sample, and peripheral blood mononuclear cells were used for TCR beta sequencing. Genomic DNA was extracted from the blood cell samples with the Qiagen DNeasy Blood Extraction Kit. The library relied on the immunoSEQ multiplex PCR assay. A mixture of 60 forward primers for TCR Vbeta segments and 13 reverse primers for TCR Jbeta segments was used in the multiplex PCR. Amplification of the CDR3 region of rearranged TCR beta genes was performed with a multiplex PCR assay on genomic DNA. On the Illumina HiSeq System, the amplified TCR beta libraries were sequenced as 87-base-pair reads. The authors' pipeline ran thus. A later analysis tallied approximately 87 million unique TCR beta chains across the 600 to 700 repertoires, and about 10 million of those chains were shared by two or more donors. Raw reads were error-corrected and collapsed into unique sequences by a nearest-neighbor algorithm in which closely related sequences were merged to remove PCR and sequencing errors. V, D and J gene segments were assigned by aligning CDR3 sequences to IMGT reference sequences. Each retained sequence needed at least a six-nucleotide match to both a V gene segment and a J gene segment. Rearrangements were classified as productive when the CDR3 lacked stop codons and remained in frame with V and J, and all other rearrangements were classified as non-productive. Following IMGT convention, CDR3 was defined as the stretch from the second conserved V-encoded cysteine up to the conserved J-encoded phenylalanine. The earlier analysis of 587 of the donors excluded any sequence lacking an unambiguous match to a single V gene segment. An earlier analysis of 500 to 600 of the donors classified V segments as functional when productive rearrangements were above 56.7% and as segregating when the standard deviation between donors was above 5%. A statistical classification framework was built to diagnose cytomegalovirus status from the catalog of TCR beta chain sequences. In a later analysis, TCR nucleotide sequences were compared against IMGT/GENE-DB human TR gene sequences so that V and J genes could be assigned. The TCRdist pipeline was used in a later analysis to assign CDR3 sequences and most-parsimonious VDJ recombination scenarios. In a later analysis, each TCR beta chain was defined by its CDR3 amino acid sequence together with its V-gene family, and reads lacking a unique V-gene family were excluded. As a way to deal with suspected cross-contamination and a sequencing artifact, a later analysis dropped hundreds of nucleotide sequences that were highly shared and had low generation probability. A later analysis calculated a clonal expansion index for each public chain from normalized within-repertoire ranks of inferred template counts. Generation probabilities in a later analysis came from a VDJ recombination model fitted to out-of-frame rearrangements, and those results were checked against IGoR. Hypergeometric tests were used in a later analysis to score TCR-TCR, TCR-HLA and TCR-CMV co-occurrence, with a repertoire-size bias correction applied to the TCR pairs. False discovery rates were estimated in a later analysis by permuting HLA or CMV assignments 20 times. In a later analysis, co-occurring TCRs were grouped using DBSCAN, and TCRdist sequence similarity was added for clustering within HLA-allele-positive subsets. Repertoires with fewer than 30,000 or more than 120,000 public chains, plus five repertoires with anomalous nucleotide sharing, were excluded from co-occurrence clustering. TCRdb mirrors the immuneACCESS table, restricted to in-frame sequences. Some clones are absent from its copies; in checked studies, under half trace to an unresolved V gene, and the reason for the others is unknown. D and trimming come from the DNA, and the V and J calls and clone size come from that table. This sample comprises roughly 80,000 clones, 62% of them detected only once. 3.5% to 4.5% of the sample is taken by the ten largest.

The investigation overall reported the following: It was suggested by the authors that the approach could potentially be generalized to other disease states and immunological phenotypes. While some public TCRs were present in many individuals, most TCR sequences turned up only very rarely across donors. In a later analysis, HLA-associated TCR beta chains were found to be more clonally expanded and to have lower generation probabilities than equally common non-associated chains. Because HLA typing was missing for some donors at each locus, association tests included only the typed subset. In a later analysis, around 17,000 TCR beta sequences were associated with specific HLA alleles at a false discovery rate of 0.05. According to a later genetic analysis, donors in an Asian-associated ancestry cluster had fewer N-insertions in productive TCRs than the approximately 700-donor mean. In this cohort, only TCR beta chains were sequenced, and detectable features were limited by the absence of alpha or paired-chain data. The 87-base-pair reads could not distinguish some IMGT-functional V segments, including TRBV6-2 and TRBV6-3, so those segments were excluded. A later analysis found that TCR association rates varied across HLA loci, with DRB1 alleles showing the most associated TCRs and HLA-C alleles the fewest. A later analysis found that most CMV-associated TCR beta chains appeared HLA-restricted, with HLA associations seemingly driven largely by CMV exposure. A later genetic analysis associated a missense DCLRE1C variant with V-gene and J-gene trimming of TCR beta chains, and an independent cohort replicated the association. In an earlier analysis of around 600 of the donors, most TCR beta V segments appeared in productive rearrangements about 87% or about 30% of the time, broadly matching IMGT annotations. A cluster of highly shared sequence variants was judged likely to represent a technical artifact of the sequencing pipeline. A further reported finding was that TCR beta sequences accurately predicted the HLA-A and HLA-B alleles for most subjects in the first cohort. Because counts were too low, more than 15 rarely observed V segments, including chromosome 9 orphons, were left out of the earlier analysis of 587 of the donors. Linkage disequilibrium might explain the correlated functional status among segregating V segments, but an unknown experimental factor could not be ruled out. In vitro tests confirmed that a few of the cytomegalovirus-associated TCR beta chains recognize cytomegalovirus antigens. In both the original and validation cohorts, the classifier was reported to diagnose cytomegalovirus status with high specificity and sensitivity. CMV serostatus was the only immune exposure information available for the cohort. The study gave a list of under 200 TCR beta chains associated with cytomegalovirus. In a later analysis, several top co-occurrence clusters were reported to appear linked to parvovirus B19, influenza, CMV and Epstein-Barr virus. When HLA alleles, especially DR and DQ, strongly co-occurred, attributing TCR associations to individual alleles was difficult. Roughly uniform sequencing depth across donors was assumed in presence/absence analyses, although this assumption may not hold.

Many counts were recorded for this clone. Its antigen is currently not known. Base-call qualities are not available, and no considerably larger clone is one nucleotide away. The sequence was obtained from a male donor in good health and CMV-seropositive. The V and J genes are TRBV7-9 and TRBJ1-1, with a weak D call of TRBD1 (5 bases match). Sequencing was done on a sample of PBMCs. The CDR3 protein sequence reads: CASPGAGTNTEAFF. At the DNA level, the sequence is TGTGCCTCACCCGGGGCGGGAACGAACACTGAAGCTTTCTTT. The full variable domain, completed from the reference TRBV7-9 and TRBJ1-1 proteins outside the CDR3, reads DTGVSQNPRHKITKRGQNVTFRCDPISEHNRLYWYRQTLGQGPEFLTYFQNEAQLEKSRLLSDRFSAERPKGSFSTLEIQRTEQGDSAMYLCASPGAGTNTEAFFGQGTRLTVV.